These 27 T cell receptor beta chains were sequenced from one sample in a study of cytomegalovirus exposure and HLA in healthy donors. PCR used 60 Vbeta primers and 13 Jbeta primers. TCRdb's table, derived via immunoSEQ multiplex PCR, lists solely in-frame clones and lacks some. The table lists 130,000 or so clones, approximately 84% of them singletons. The sequencing sample was made of PBMCs. The receptor set was obtained from a woman in her thirties or forties in good health and CMV-seronegative.

This clone was observed a few times. J is TRBJ1-2 and V is TRBV10-3; D remains unclear. The V end was cut by 7 bases, the J end by 2 bases, with 11 bases between. The CDR3 is 13 amino acids. Germline V lookup: CDR1 ENHRY, CDR2 SYGVKD. The CDR3 here is CAINTSPNYGYTF. The CDR3, as DNA: TGTGCCATCAACACATCCCCAAACTATGGCTACACCTTC.

This chain joins TRBV28 and TRBJ2-5; the D gene is possibly TRBD2 (5 bases). Germline V CDR1 and CDR2: MDHEN, SYDVKM. Trimming took 1 base from V and 1 from J, leaving 13 bases between them. This CDR3 comprises 16 residues. The CDR3 region is CASSLFDGGSQETQYF. The CDR3 DNA sequence: TGTGCCAGCAGTTTATTCGATGGAGGATCCCAAGAGACCCAGTACTTC.

The rearrangement joins TRBV25-1 to TRBJ1-2, with 7 bases identical to TRBD1. The germline CDR1 and CDR2 sequences are MGHDK and SYGVNS. The CDR3 loop spans 15 amino acids. The trim removed 4 bases at V and 2 bases at J, leaving 7 bases unmatched. CDR3 in amino acids: CASSAQTGPNYGYTF. The CDR3 nucleotides read TGTGCCAGCAGTGCCCAGACAGGGCCGAACTATGGCTACACCTTC.

The V call is TRBV5-4, the J call TRBJ2-1, with 7 bases identical to TRBD1. The CDR3 extends over 13 amino acids. The V and J ends lost 7 bases and 5 bases, in that order; junction bases with no gene match: 6. In germline, CDR1 is SGHNT, CDR2 YYREEE (reference sequence). In nucleotides, the CDR3 is TGTGCCAGCGGACAGGCCCCCCACAATGAGCAGTTCTTC. This sequence encodes CASGQAPHNEQFF.

This clone showed up just a few times. This chain connects TRBV19 to TRBJ2-1, with D hard to call. Germline CDR1 and CDR2: LNHDA and SQIVND (reference sequence). V lost 4 bases and J lost 5, with 12 bases in between. This CDR3 contains 14 residues. The CDR3 bases are TGTGCCAGTAGTACCCGCTGGCAGAACAATGAGCAGTTCTTC. Protein product: CASSTRWQNNEQFF.

The rearrangement joins TRBV19 to TRBJ1-5; TRBD1 matches at 7 bases. The V gene's germline CDR1 is LNHDA and CDR2 SQIVND (reference sequence). The CDR3 consists of 15 residues. Trimming at V came to 5 bases and at J to 9 bases, leaving 13 bases not matched to a gene. The CDR3 spells CASSVYTGEWAPQHF. CDR3 coding DNA: TGTGCCAGTAGTGTATATACAGGGGAATGGGCGCCCCAGCATTTT.

This chain joins TRBV4-2 and TRBJ1-5; possible D gene TRBD1, 6 bases. Germline V gives CDR1 LGHNA, CDR2 YNFKEQ. This CDR3 comprises 16 residues. V lost 0 bases and J lost 4, with 13 bases in between. The chain's CDR3 is CASSQDSPGANQPQHF. The CDR3 coding sequence is TGTGCCAGCAGCCAAGATTCACCAGGGGCGAATCAGCCCCAGCATTTT.

Here the CDR3 reads CASSAGQGGQPQHF. As DNA, the CDR3 is TGTGCCAGCAGTGCCGGACAGGGGGGTCAGCCCCAGCATTTT. The chain employs TRBV2 and TRBJ1-5; 10 positions agree with TRBD1. V shed 4 bases and J 6 bases; nucleotides not matched to a gene: 3. The CDR3 sequence is 14 residues long. CDR1 is SNHLY, CDR2 FYNNEI, per germline.

This clone was seen a handful of times. V usage is TRBV20-1 and J usage is TRBJ2-7, with TRBD2 identical over 8 bases. Germline values: CDR1 DFQATT, CDR2 SNEGSKA (reference sequence). The CDR3 is 11 residues long. CDR3 loop: CRQREPYEQYF. The CDR3 region has the DNA TGCAGGCAGCGGGAGCCCTACGAGCAGTACTTC.

This clone was counted a few times. V usage is TRBV7-3 and J usage is TRBJ1-5, with no clear D. Germline CDR1 and CDR2: SGHTA and FQGTGA. The CDR3 runs 13 residues. The V gene lost 3 bases and the J gene lost 4 bases, with 7 bases spanning the gap. This chain's CDR3 is CASSFDGNQPQHF. Written as DNA, the CDR3 is TGTGCCAGCAGCTTTGACGGGAATCAGCCCCAGCATTTT. Full variable domain (outside the CDR3, taken from reference TRBV7-3 and TRBJ1-5): GAGVSQTPSNKVTEKGKYVELRCDPISGHTALYWYRQSLGQGPEFLIYFQGTGAADDSGLPNDRFFAVRPEGSVSTLKIQRTERGDSAVYLCASSFDGNQPQHFGDGTRLSIL.

The chain links TRBV30 to TRBJ1-5; D is perhaps TRBD1 (6 bases). The CDR3 extends over 14 amino acids. Trimming left V 7 bases short and J 2 bases short, with 15 bases between. Germline V gene data show CDR1 as GTSNPN and CDR2 as SVGIG (reference sequence). CDR3 sequence (DNA): TGTGCCTTTCTTCTGGGACATGGCAATCAGCCCCAGCATTTT. This sequence encodes CAFLLGHGNQPQHF.

The rearrangement uses TRBV4-3 and TRBJ2-5, with 11 bases lining up with TRBD2. Germline CDR1 LGHNA, CDR2 YSLEER. V was clipped by 0 bases and J by 5 bases; unmatched bases: 5. CDR3 length: 16 residues. The CDR3 DNA sequence: TGCGCCAGCAGCCAAGACTTTTTAGCGGGAGGGGAGACCCAGTACTTC. Residues: CASSQDFLAGGETQYF.

The chain links TRBV9 to TRBJ1-2, with D perhaps matching TRBD1 (6 bases). Per germline, CDR1 SGDLS and CDR2 YYNGEE. The CDR3 covers 14 residues. V was clipped by 4 bases and J by 4 bases, with 14 bases between them. DNA of the CDR3: TGTGCCAGCAGCCCACAGGGTTTAACCTATGGCTACACCTTC. It is translated as CASSPQGLTYGYTF. Complete variable domain (other parts from reference TRBV9 and TRBJ1-2): DSGVTQTPKHLITATGQRVTLRCSPRSGDLSVYWYQQSLDQGLQFLIQYYNGEERAKGNILERFSAQQFPDLHSELNLSSLELGDSALYFCASSPQGLTYGYTFGSGTRLTVV.

This clone was observed a single time. The chain carries TRBV7-9 and TRBJ1-1; no reliable D call. V lost 5 bases, J lost 7 bases, and 17 bases lay in between. Germline CDR1 SEHNR, CDR2 FQNEAQ (reference sequence). CDR3 length: 14 amino acids. The CDR3 reads CASSPRLLRGEAFF. The CDR3 nucleotides read TGTGCCAGCAGCCCGAGACTCCTTCGCGGTGAAGCTTTCTTT.

V is TRBV18 and J is TRBJ2-7; 7 bases fit TRBD1. From germline, CDR1 is KGHSH and CDR2 LQKENI. This CDR3 comprises 14 residues. The trim removed 3 bases at V and 3 bases at J, leaving 5 bases unmatched. The CDR3 reads CASSPAGGNYEQYF. CDR3 DNA: TGTGCCAGCTCACCGGCAGGGGGAAACTACGAGCAGTACTTC.

This clone has a single count. The CDR3 DNA is TGTGCCAGCAGTCCCCTCCGGGTAGCGGGAGTTGTTAGGGAGACCCAGTACTTC. Translating gives CASSPLRVAGVVRETQYF. The rearrangement links TRBV27 to TRBJ2-5; TRBD2 matches at 9 bases. This CDR3 is built from 18 residues. Unmatched junction bases numbered 18, after V lost 5 bases and J lost 5 bases. Germline assignment: CDR1 MNHEY and CDR2 SMNVEV (reference sequence).

This clone appeared a few times. The chain carries TRBV4-1 and TRBJ2-7, with 12 bases fitting TRBD1. CDR1 MGHRA and CDR2 YSYEKL come from the germline V gene. The CDR3 spans 15 residues. J was trimmed by 5 bases and V by 2 bases; bases with no gene match: 4. The CDR3 DNA reads TGCGCCAGCAGCCAATGGGACAGGGGGCTCGACGAGCAGTACTTC. Amino acid sequence: CASSQWDRGLDEQYF.

The gene calls are TRBV9 and TRBJ2-5; D is uncertain. Trimming cost V 2 bases and J 1 base, with 9 bases left between them. Per the germline V gene, CDR1 is SGDLS and CDR2 is YYNGEE. CDR3 length: 14 residues. CDR3 loop: CASSVSRGQETQYF. For the CDR3, the DNA is TGTGCCAGCAGCGTTAGTAGAGGCCAAGAGACCCAGTACTTC.

CDR3 region: CASSLQGVDTEAFF. CDR3 coding DNA: TGTGCCAGCAGCTTACAGGGGGTTGACACTGAAGCTTTCTTT. The gene calls are TRBV7-9 and TRBJ1-1; 7 positions match TRBD1. V trimming: 2 bases; J trimming: 3 bases; junction bases outside the gene matches: 3. Germline assignment: CDR1 SEHNR and CDR2 FQNEAQ (reference sequence). CDR3 length equals 14 residues.

The chain joins TRBV10-3 to TRBJ2-7; 7 bases align to TRBD2. V shed 3 bases, J shed 0 bases, and the junction held 8 bases outside the gene matches. Germline CDR1 ENHRY, CDR2 SYGVKD. The CDR3 extends over 16 amino acids. CDR3 sequence reads: CAISDHLAEASYEQYF. The CDR3 DNA reads as TGTGCCATCAGTGATCATCTAGCGGAGGCCTCCTACGAGCAGTACTTC.

J is TRBJ1-4 and V is TRBV27; D is perhaps TRBD1 (5 bases). The germline V and J ends were trimmed by 3 bases and 3 bases, with 11 bases remaining between them. In germline, CDR1 is MNHEY, CDR2 SMNVEV (reference sequence). This CDR3 has 15 amino acids. Here the CDR3 reads CASSFGSGANEKLFF. Written as DNA, the CDR3 is TGTGCCAGCAGTTTCGGGTCGGGGGCTAATGAAAAACTGTTTTTT.

The chain employs TRBV28 and TRBJ1-4, with TRBD1 matching 8 bases. Trimming at V came to 6 bases and at J to 3 bases, leaving 6 bases not matched to a gene. Per germline, CDR1 MDHEN and CDR2 SYDVKM. The CDR3 contains 15 residues. The CDR3 DNA is TGTGCCAGCAGATATCCGGGACAGGCTAATGAAAAACTGTTTTTT. Translated: CASRYPGQANEKLFF. The variable domain in full, completed from reference TRBV28 and TRBJ1-4, reads DVKVTQSSRYLVKRTGEKVFLECVQDMDHENMFWYRQDPGLGLRLIYFSYDVKMKEKGDIPEGYSVSREKKERFSLILESASTNQTSMYLCASRYPGQANEKLFFGSGTQLSVL.

The chain employs TRBV19 and TRBJ1-6; the D gene is possibly TRBD1 (5 bases). CDR3 length equals 14 residues. Looked up from germline, CDR1 is LNHDA and CDR2 is SQIVND (reference sequence). V lost 3 bases and J 9 bases, leaving 12 bases between the germline ends. CDR3 loop: CASSIGTPSSPLHF. The CDR3 DNA follows: TGTGCCAGTAGTATTGGGACTCCAAGTTCACCCCTCCACTTT.

The chain employs TRBV5-5 and TRBJ1-6, with 8 bases aligning to TRBD1. With V trimmed by 4 bases and J by 10 bases, 7 bases remained unmatched. This CDR3 contains 14 residues. From germline, CDR1 is SGHKS and CDR2 YYEKEE (reference sequence). The CDR3 reads CASSRDRSASPLHF. The CDR3 coding sequence is TGTGCCAGCAGCAGGGACAGGTCAGCATCACCCCTCCACTTT.

The chain has TRBV5-1 and TRBJ2-7; tentative D call: TRBD2 (6 bases). The V gene lost 4 bases and the J gene lost 7 bases, with 15 bases spanning the gap. Germline V gene lookup returns CDR1 SGHRS and CDR2 YFSETQ. This CDR3 spans 13 amino acids. The chain's CDR3 is CASSLLTSSEQYF. DNA for the CDR3: TGCGCCAGCAGCCTGCTGACTAGTAGTGAGCAGTACTTC. Based on the CDR3 plus reference TRBV5-1 and TRBJ2-7, the full variable domain is KAGVTQTPRYLIKTRGQQVTLSCSPISGHRSVSWYQQTPGQGLQFLFEYFSETQRNKGNFPGRFSGRQFSNSRSEMNVSTLELGDSALYLCASSLLTSSEQYFGPGTRLTVT.

The chain carries TRBV9 and TRBJ2-7; 8 nucleotides align to TRBD1. Germline CDR1 reads SGDLS; CDR2 reads YYNGEE. Trimming cost V 0 bases and J 0 bases; bases outside gene matches: 5. CDR3 length: 16 amino acids. DNA of the CDR3: TGTGCCAGCAGCGTAGCTGGGGACAGGAGCTCCTACGAGCAGTACTTC. Its protein is CASSVAGDRSSYEQYF.

CDR3 residues: CASRATGQGFYEQYF. The CDR3 DNA sequence: TGTGCCAGTCGTGCCACGGGACAGGGTTTCTACGAGCAGTACTTC. The chain uses TRBV7-8 and TRBJ2-7; 9 bases agree with TRBD1. CDR1 is SGHVS and CDR2 is FQNEAQ in the germline V gene. V dropped 9 bases and J dropped 3; count of bases not matched to a gene: 12. This CDR3 is built from 15 residues.